These T cell receptor beta chains were read from a single sample in a study of blood T cell repertoires in COVID-19. Some clones are missing from TCRdb's copy, which holds only in-frame ones; the method was immunoSEQ multiplex PCR. The data hold 220,000 or so clones, with approximately 84% observed a single time. Specimen: peripheral blood. All receptors derive from a woman aged 80 or older with acute or convalescent COVID-19. CDR3s include the opening cysteine and the closing phenylalanine or tryptophan. Rows may omit the clone size; those that give it use once, few, many or a size class.

size: NA
J: TRBJ2-1
V: TRBV6-5
CDR3: CASRRRDRPYNEQFF

size: NA
J: TRBJ2-4
V: TRBV4-1
CDR3: CASSQAGAGDIQYF

size: NA
J: TRBJ1-1
V: TRBV5-8
CDR3: CASSRGQGIVAEAFF

size: NA
J: TRBJ1-1
V: TRBV7-2
CDR3: CASNLPFPGNTYTEAFF

size: NA
J: TRBJ2-3
V: TRBV4-3
CDR3: CASSQRDSGTDTQYF

size: NA
J: TRBJ2-5
V: TRBV5-1
CDR3: CASSLGQGSFASQETQYF

size: NA
J: TRBJ1-6
V: TRBV18
CDR3: CASSPVGVTGSNSPLHF

size: NA
J: TRBJ1-3
V: TRBV28
CDR3: CASQSTGFGSGNTIYF

size: NA
J: TRBJ2-7
V: TRBV7-8
CDR3: CASSLAQRTGLGEQYF

size: NA
J: TRBJ2-2
V: TRBV5-1
CDR3: CASSVDYRGQGGELFF

size: NA
J: TRBJ2-1
V: TRBV7-9
CDR3: CASSLGQSGGNEQFF

size: NA
J: TRBJ1-5
V: TRBV7-2
CDR3: CASSLRSGQPQHF

size: NA
J: TRBJ2-2
V: TRBV30
CDR3: CAWSDGTGELFF

size: NA
J: TRBJ1-1
V: TRBV18
CDR3: CASSPGGTGTEAFF

size: once
J: TRBJ2-7
V: TRBV14
CDR3: CASSPQQDRGPYEQYF

size: NA
J: TRBJ1-1
V: TRBV10-3
CDR3: CAISESAGSTEAFF

size: NA
J: TRBJ2-3
V: TRBV11-2
CDR3: CASSLLAGGSDTQYF

size: NA
J: TRBJ1-1
V: TRBV12-3/TRBV12-4
CDR3: CASSLQGAEAFF

size: few
J: TRBJ1-4
V: TRBV5-4
CDR3: CASSSGLITNEKLFF

size: NA
J: TRBJ2-3
V: TRBV5-1
CDR3: CASSFRDSYTDTQYF

size: NA
J: TRBJ2-1
V: TRBV29-1
CDR3: CSVVTGGPNEQFF

size: NA
J: TRBJ2-7
V: TRBV5-1
CDR3: CASSLAGHYEQYF

size: NA
J: TRBJ2-2
V: TRBV5-6
CDR3: CASRRTGNTGELFF

size: NA
J: TRBJ1-1
V: TRBV2
CDR3: CASTRQSEAFF

size: NA
J: TRBJ2-3
V: TRBV27
CDR3: CASSLDRGGTDTQYF

size: NA
J: TRBJ2-4
V: TRBV29-1
CDR3: CSVELAGRGENIQYF

size: NA
J: TRBJ1-1
V: TRBV2
CDR3: CASSDQGLGTEAFF

size: NA
J: TRBJ2-7
V: TRBV2
CDR3: CASGTGAAYEQYF

size: NA
J: TRBJ1-4
V: TRBV4-2
CDR3: CASSSLTGEYEKLFF

size: NA
J: TRBJ2-7
V: TRBV2
CDR3: CASSFGQYYEQYF

size: NA
J: TRBJ2-5
V: TRBV20-1
CDR3: CSASSSPKETQYF

size: few
J: TRBJ1-1
V: TRBV6-1
CDR3: CASSEAVPHAEAFF

size: NA
J: TRBJ2-3
V: TRBV24-1
CDR3: CATSDTISDTQYF

size: NA
J: TRBJ2-5
V: TRBV4-1
CDR3: CASSQGQSSQETQYF

size: NA
J: TRBJ1-4
V: TRBV19
CDR3: CATSDRVNEKLFF

size: few
J: TRBJ2-2
V: TRBV7-3
CDR3: CASSMGQDVSNTGELFF

size: NA
J: TRBJ1-2
V: TRBV9
CDR3: CASSVSGQNYGYTF

size: NA
J: TRBJ2-7
V: TRBV25-1
CDR3: CASSDRGFSYEQYF

size: NA
J: TRBJ1-5
V: TRBV19
CDR3: CASTTRTGVNQPQHF

size: NA
J: TRBJ1-5
V: TRBV18
CDR3: CASSPTGNQPQHF

size: NA
J: TRBJ1-1
V: TRBV4-2
CDR3: CASSPPGQGAGAFF

size: once
J: TRBJ2-5
V: TRBV9
CDR3: CASSVATVAGETQYF

size: NA
J: TRBJ2-7
V: TRBV6-5
CDR3: CASSYSEGSSYEQYF

size: NA
J: TRBJ2-3
V: TRBV6-2/TRBV6-3
CDR3: CASSYLVTDTQYF

size: NA
J: TRBJ2-3
V: TRBV4-3
CDR3: CASSQALTSGRAVNTQYF

size: NA
J: TRBJ2-2
V: TRBV7-2
CDR3: CASSLGLLINTGELFF

size: few
J: TRBJ2-7
V: TRBV10-3
CDR3: CAISDLAHEQYF

size: NA
J: TRBJ2-2
V: TRBV7-2
CDR3: CASSLVGLAGGTGELFF

size: NA
J: TRBJ1-2
V: TRBV30
CDR3: CAWRTGASYGYTF

size: NA
J: TRBJ1-2
V: TRBV28
CDR3: CASVQGVKGYTF

size: NA
J: TRBJ2-7
V: TRBV9
CDR3: CASSPRTGDYEQYF

size: NA
J: TRBJ1-1
V: TRBV29-1
CDR3: CSVPGTDMNTEAFF

size: NA
J: TRBJ2-3
V: TRBV11-2
CDR3: CASSPGQRGPDTQYF

size: NA
J: TRBJ2-1
V: TRBV7-2
CDR3: CASSLGGGQNNEQFF

size: NA
J: TRBJ1-1
V: TRBV7-2
CDR3: CASSAGQMNTEAFF

size: NA
J: TRBJ1-5
V: TRBV2
CDR3: CASTLDRGRGQPQHF

size: NA
J: TRBJ2-5
V: TRBV3-1/TRBV3-2
CDR3: CASSQGRSGGGETQYF

size: NA
J: TRBJ2-5
V: TRBV3-1/TRBV3-2
CDR3: CASRRDRRQEETQYF

size: NA
J: TRBJ1-3
V: TRBV18
CDR3: CASSPDRPSGNTIYF